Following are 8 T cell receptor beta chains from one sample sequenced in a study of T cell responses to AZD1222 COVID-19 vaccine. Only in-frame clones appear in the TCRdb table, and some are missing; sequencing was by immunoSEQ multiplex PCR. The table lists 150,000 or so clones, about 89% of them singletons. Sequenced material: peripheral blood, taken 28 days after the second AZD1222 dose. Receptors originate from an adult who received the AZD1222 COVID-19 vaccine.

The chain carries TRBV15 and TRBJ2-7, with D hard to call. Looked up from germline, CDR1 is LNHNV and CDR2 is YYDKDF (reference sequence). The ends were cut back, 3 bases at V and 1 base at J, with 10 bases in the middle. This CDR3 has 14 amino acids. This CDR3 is CATSSGRQSYEQYF. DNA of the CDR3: TGTGCCACCAGCAGTGGCCGCCAGTCCTACGAGCAGTACTTC.

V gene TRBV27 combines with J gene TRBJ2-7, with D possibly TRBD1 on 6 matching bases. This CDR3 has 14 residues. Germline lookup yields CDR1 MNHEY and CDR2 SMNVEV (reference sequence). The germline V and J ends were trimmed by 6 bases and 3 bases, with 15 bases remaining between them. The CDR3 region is CASSLTGSFYEQYF. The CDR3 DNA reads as TGTGCCAGCAGCCTTACAGGGAGCTTCTACGAGCAGTACTTC.

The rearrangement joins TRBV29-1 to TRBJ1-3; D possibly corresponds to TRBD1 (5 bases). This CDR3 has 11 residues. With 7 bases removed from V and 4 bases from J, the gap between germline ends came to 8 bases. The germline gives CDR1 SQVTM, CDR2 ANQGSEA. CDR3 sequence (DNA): TGCAGCGGGAACAGGGGAAACACCATATATTTT. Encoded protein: CSGNRGNTIYF.

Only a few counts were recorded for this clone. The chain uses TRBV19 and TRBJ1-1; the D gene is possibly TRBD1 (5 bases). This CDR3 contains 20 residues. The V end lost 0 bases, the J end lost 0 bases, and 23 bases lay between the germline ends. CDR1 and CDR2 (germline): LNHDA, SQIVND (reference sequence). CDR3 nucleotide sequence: TGTGCCAGTAGTATAGATCTATGGAGGACGACGACAGCGATGAACACTGAAGCTTTCTTT. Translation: CASSIDLWRTTTAMNTEAFF. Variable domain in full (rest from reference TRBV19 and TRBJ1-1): DGGITQSPKYLFRKEGQNVTLSCEQNLNHDAMYWYRQDPGQGLRLIYYSQIVNDFQKGDIAEGYSVSREKKESFPLTVTSAQKNPTAFYLCASSIDLWRTTTAMNTEAFFGQGTRLTVV.

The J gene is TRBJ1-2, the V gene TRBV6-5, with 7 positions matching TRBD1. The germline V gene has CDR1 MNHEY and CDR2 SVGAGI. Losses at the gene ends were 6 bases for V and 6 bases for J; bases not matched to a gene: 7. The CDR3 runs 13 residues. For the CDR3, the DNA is TGTGCCAGCAGGGTAAGGGGGCAGCATGGCTACACCTTC. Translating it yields CASRVRGQHGYTF.

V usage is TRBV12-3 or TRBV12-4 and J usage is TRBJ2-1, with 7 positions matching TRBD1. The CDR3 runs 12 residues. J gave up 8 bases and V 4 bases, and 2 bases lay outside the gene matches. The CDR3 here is CASSYRGDEQFF. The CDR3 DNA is TGTGCCAGCAGTTACAGGGGTGATGAGCAGTTCTTC.

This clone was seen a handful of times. CDR3 sequence: CAWNTGRQGYTF. CDR3 nucleotide sequence: TGTGCCTGGAACACAGGGCGGCAGGGCTACACCTTC. J is TRBJ1-2 and V is TRBV30, with D perhaps matching TRBD1 (6 bases). Germline V gene data show CDR1 as GTSNPN and CDR2 as SVGIG (reference sequence). The CDR3 extends over 12 amino acids. V was shortened by 4 bases and J by 8 bases, with 14 bases between the two germline ends.

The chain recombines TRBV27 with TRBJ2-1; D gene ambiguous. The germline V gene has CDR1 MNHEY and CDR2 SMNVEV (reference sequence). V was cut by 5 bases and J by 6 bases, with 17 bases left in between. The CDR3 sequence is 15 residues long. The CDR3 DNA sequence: TGTGCCAGCAGTCTGCGAAGTCACCAGGCCAATGAGCAGTTCTTC. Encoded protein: CASSLRSHQANEQFF.